These 28 T cell receptor beta chains originate from one sample sequenced in a study of early T cells in non-severe SARS-CoV-2 infection. TCRdb re-called the 5' RACE reads through MiXCR, storing one row per CDR3 protein. The sample records fewer than 35,000 distinct CDR3 sequences, over 4.5% being singletons. The source material was whole blood. All receptors derive from an adult who was a healthcare worker with PCR-confirmed SARS-CoV-2 infection or an uninfected control (not recorded which).

This sequence joins TRBV19 and TRBJ2-7, with D tentatively TRBD1 (7 bases). V was trimmed by 5 bases and J by 5 bases, leaving 13 bases between them. The CDR3 spans 13 residues. CDR1 LNHDA and CDR2 SQIVND come from the germline V gene (reference sequence). CDR3 in amino acids: CASSLRRGHEQYF. The CDR3 DNA is TGTGCCAGTAGTCTCCGGAGGGGGCACGAGCAGTACTTC. The complete variable domain, with remaining parts taken from reference TRBV19 and TRBJ2-7, reads DGGITQSPKYLFRKEGQNVTLSCEQNLNHDAMYWYRQDPGQGLRLIYYSQIVNDFQKGDIAEGYSVSREKKESFPLTVTSAQKNPTAFYLCASSLRRGHEQYFGPGTRLTVT.

Details on this clonotype: This may be a read error: a much more frequent sequence differs by one nucleotide. This chain uses TRBV28 with TRBJ1-4, with no clear D. Germline lookup yields CDR1 MDHEN and CDR2 SYDVKM. Trimming shortened V by 6 bases and J by 7 bases, and 3 bases separated the two germline ends. This CDR3 region has 10 residues. CDR3 sequence reads: CASRSEKLFF. The CDR3, as DNA: TGTGCCAGCAGGAGTGAAAAACTGTTTTTT.

A few counts support this clonotype. The rearrangement joins TRBV6-6 to TRBJ2-2; 7 nucleotides align to TRBD2. The J segment lost 4 bases and the V segment lost 4 bases, leaving 6 bases of the junction unmatched. CDR1 is MNHNY and CDR2 is SVGAGI in the germline V gene (reference sequence). The CDR3 sequence is 15 residues long. CDR3 in amino acids: CASSSLATGTGELFF. The CDR3 DNA reads TGTGCCAGCAGTTCACTAGCGACCGGCACCGGGGAGCTGTTTTTT.

The sample holds a few counts of this clonotype. The chain recombines TRBV29-1 with TRBJ2-4; D remains ambiguous. Germline V gene data show CDR1 as SQVTM and CDR2 as ANQGSEA. Between the trimmed V and J ends, which lost 1 base and 0 bases, there was a span of 10 bases. The CDR3 length is 15 residues. Here the CDR3 reads CSVEVQELAKNIQYF. In DNA form, the CDR3 reads TGCAGCGTTGAAGTCCAGGAGCTAGCCAAAAACATTCAGTACTTC.

This clonotype was seen a handful of times. The genes are TRBV4-3 and TRBJ2-7, with unresolved D. Germline-derived CDR1 and CDR2 are LGHNA and YSLEER. With 0 bases removed from V and 3 bases from J, the gap between germline ends came to 9 bases. This CDR3 has 14 residues. DNA of the CDR3: TGCGCCAGCAGCCAAGACGGCGAGAACTACGAGCAGTACTTC. It codes for CASSQDGENYEQYF.

This chain links TRBV20-1 with TRBJ2-1; D may be TRBD1 (5 bases). V was cut by 6 bases and J by 5 bases, with 20 bases left in between. The CDR3 totals 15 residues. Germline CDR1 is DFQATT and CDR2 is SNEGSKA (reference sequence). As DNA, the CDR3 is TGCAGTGCCCCAAGGTCGGGTAGGGGCCACAATGAGCAGTTCTTC. Encoded protein: CSAPRSGRGHNEQFF.

This clonotype is classed as medium-sized (0.01 to 0.1%). This chain links TRBV12-3 or TRBV12-4 with TRBJ1-6; 9 positions match TRBD1. The junction had 10 bases not matched to a gene; V was cut back by 3 bases and J by 10 bases. The CDR3 is made up of 16 amino acids. This CDR3 is CASSLVLYRGRSPLHF. CDR3 coding DNA: TGTGCCAGCAGTTTGGTTCTGTACAGGGGGCGATCACCCCTCCACTTT.

As to this clonotype: This may arise from a read error, as a much more abundant clone is one base away. This chain joins TRBV29-1 and TRBJ1-2; D may be TRBD1 (6 bases). The CDR3 loop spans 10 amino acids. CDR1 and CDR2 (germline): SQVTM, ANQGSEA. In DNA, the CDR3 is TGCAGCGTATACAGGGATGGCTACGCCTTC. Residues: CSVYRDGYAF.

This clonotype has a count of ten or more. The chain employs TRBV11-3 and TRBJ2-1; D not resolved. Between the trimmed V and J ends, which lost 1 base and 5 bases, there was a span of 9 bases. Per the germline V gene, CDR1 is SGHNT and CDR2 is YENEEA. The CDR3 is made up of 14 amino acids. CDR3 in amino acids: CASSLGAIDNEQFF. Written as DNA, the CDR3 is TGTGCCAGCAGCTTAGGAGCTATCGACAATGAGCAGTTCTTC.

This clonotype was counted ten times or more. V and J are TRBV6-2 or TRBV6-3 and TRBJ2-7; a possible D gene is TRBD2 (7 bases). V was shortened by 5 bases and J by 0 bases, with 20 bases between the two germline ends. This CDR3 spans 17 amino acids. CDR1 and CDR2 from the germline V gene are MNHEY and SVGEGT. CDR3: CASSRPGSRGLSYEQYF. CDR3 nucleotide sequence: TGTGCCAGCAGTCGACCAGGGTCGCGGGGGCTCTCCTACGAGCAGTACTTC.

This clonotype has just a few counts. This chain joins TRBV9 and TRBJ2-7, with TRBD1 identical over 9 bases. The CDR3 extends over 16 amino acids. Trimming removed 3 bases from V and 3 bases from J; junction bases left unmatched: 10. CDR1 and CDR2 from the germline V gene are SGDLS and YYNGEE. CDR3 nucleotide sequence: TGTGCCAGCAGCGCGGGGACAGGGTTGGTAATCTACGAGCAGTACTTC. It codes for CASSAGTGLVIYEQYF.

The V call is TRBV21-1, the J call TRBJ2-7; the table gives TRBD1 as D, unverified against the DNA. TRBV21-1 is a known pseudogene. The CDR3 spans 13 residues. Here the CDR3 DNA reads TGTGCCAGCAGGCGACAGGGCTCGCCCGAGCAGTACTTC. It specifies CASRRQGSPEQYF.

This clonotype showed up many times. The J gene is TRBJ2-5, the V gene TRBV7-9; 13 bases align to TRBD2. The CDR3 runs 16 residues. Trimming removed 5 bases from V and 4 bases from J; junction bases left unmatched: 7. CDR1 is SEHNR and CDR2 is FQNEAQ in the germline V gene (reference sequence). The CDR3 sequence: CASSLGTSGEGETQYF. The CDR3 nucleotides read TGTGCCAGCAGCCTTGGGACTAGCGGGGAAGGAGAGACCCAGTACTTC.

This clonotype was detected many times. The CDR3 DNA reads as TGTGCCAGCAGTTACGGCGGGGACAGCTATGGCTACACCTTC. This codes for CASSYGGDSYGYTF. The V and J genes are TRBV6-5 and TRBJ1-2; 7 bases are a match to TRBD1. The CDR3 contains 14 residues. After removal of 2 bases from V and 4 bases from J, the junction contained 4 bases not matched to a gene. Germline assignment: CDR1 MNHEY and CDR2 SVGAGI.

This clonotype was detected many times. The chain is built from TRBV4-1 and TRBJ2-3; 8 nucleotides agree with TRBD2. This CDR3 spans 15 amino acids. Germline trimming cut 0 bases from V and 6 bases from J; bases unmatched to any gene: 5. Germline V CDR1 and CDR2: MGHRA, YSYEKL. The CDR3 sequence is CASSQDTGGVDTQYF. In DNA, the CDR3 is TGCGCCAGCAGCCAAGACACGGGGGGGGTGGATACGCAGTATTTT.

This clonotype was found many times. V and J are TRBV5-8 and TRBJ2-7, with TRBD2 identical over 11 bases. With V trimmed by 4 bases and J by 7 bases, 10 bases remained unmatched. The CDR3 is 15 residues long. CDR1 is SGHTS, CDR2 YDEGEE, per germline. CDR3 sequence (DNA): TGTGCCAGCAGCCATCGTAGCGGGGGGGCGCGGGAGCAGTACTTC. It specifies CASSHRSGGAREQYF.

The V and J genes are TRBV9 and TRBJ2-4, with D perhaps assigned TRBD1 or TRBD2 (5 bases each). This CDR3 has 13 amino acids. V gave up 0 bases and J gave up 7 bases, with 8 bases separating them. Germline V gene lookup returns CDR1 SGDLS and CDR2 YYNGEE. CDR3 DNA sequence: TGTGCCAGCAGCGTAGGGGACGTTAACATTCAGTACTTC. It is translated as CASSVGDVNIQYF. The entire variable domain, with the rest obtained from reference TRBV9 and TRBJ2-4, is as follows: DSGVTQTPKHLITATGQRVTLRCSPRSGDLSVYWYQQSLDQGLQFLIQYYNGEERAKGNILERFSAQQFPDLHSELNLSSLELGDSALYFCASSVGDVNIQYFGAGTRLSVL.

This clonotype was counted ten times or more. This chain uses TRBV12-3 or TRBV12-4 with TRBJ1-6; no definite D call. CDR3 length: 14 residues. V was cut by 6 bases and J by 7 bases, with 13 bases left in between. The CDR3 region has the DNA TGTGCCAGCAGGTCTCAGGCGAGGAATTCACCCCTCCACTTT. It codes for CASRSQARNSPLHF.

This clonotype was counted only a few times. The gene calls are TRBV5-1 and TRBJ1-2, with 7 bases matching TRBD1. From germline, CDR1 is SGHRS and CDR2 YFSETQ. V shed 3 bases and J 5 bases; nucleotides not matched to a gene: 13. The CDR3 consists of 16 residues. For the CDR3, the DNA is TGCGCCAGCAGCTACTCCGTCGCCGGGACAGATTATGGCTACACCTTC. It specifies CASSYSVAGTDYGYTF.

This clonotype has only a few counts. The chain is built from TRBV30 and TRBJ2-3; TRBD1 matches 9 bases. Germline V gene lookup returns CDR1 GTSNPN and CDR2 SVGIG (reference sequence). The CDR3 is 17 residues long. Trimming removed 3 bases from V and 4 bases from J; junction bases left unmatched: 14. In DNA, the CDR3 is TGTGCCTGGAGGGGGCCCGCGGCGGGACAGGGATCAGATACGCAGTATTTT. Translating gives CAWRGPAAGQGSDTQYF.

The CDR3 loop reads CASSPGGGRLDEQYF. CDR3 bases: TGTGCCAGCAGTCCCGGTGGGGGCCGGTTAGACGAGCAGTACTTC. This sequence joins TRBV28 and TRBJ2-7; weak D call: TRBD1 (6 bases). V gave up 5 bases and J gave up 5 bases, with 19 bases separating them. Germline CDR1 MDHEN, CDR2 SYDVKM. The CDR3 consists of 15 residues.

This clonotype was detected ten times or more. This chain joins TRBV10-3 and TRBJ2-3; no definite D call. Germline V gene sequence: CDR1 ENHRY, CDR2 SYGVKD. V was clipped by 7 bases and J by 0 bases, with 5 bases between them. The CDR3 has 12 amino acids. The CDR3 loop is CAITSSTDTQYF. CDR3 DNA: TGTGCCATCACGTCCAGCACAGATACGCAGTATTTT.

This clonotype was picked up many times. The CDR3 bases are TGTGCCACCAGTGACTATACAGATACGCAGTATTTT. This gives the protein CATSDYTDTQYF. The chain recombines TRBV24-1 with TRBJ2-3; D uncertain. Trimming cost V 4 bases and J 3 bases, with 4 bases left between them. CDR1 and CDR2 (germline): KGHDR, SFDVKD. The length of the CDR3 is 12 residues.

This clonotype was recorded at least ten times. The gene calls are TRBV28 and TRBJ2-6, with 7 bases identical to TRBD1. The CDR3 runs 16 residues. CDR1 and CDR2 (germline): MDHEN, SYDVKM. The ends lost 4 bases at V and 0 bases at J; junction bases unmatched: 3. The CDR3 region is CASSWGQYSGANVLTF. The CDR3 DNA sequence: TGTGCCAGCAGTTGGGGACAGTACTCTGGGGCCAACGTCCTGACTTTC.

The table lists this clonotype with many counts. The genes are TRBV14 and TRBJ2-1, with D unclear. The CDR3 is made up of 13 amino acids. Trimming removed 0 bases at V and 14 bases at J, with 14 bases between. Germline CDR1 and CDR2: SGHDN and FVKESK. CDR3 nucleotides: TGTGCCAGCAGCCAAGACGAAATAGGTGGAAAGTTCTTC. Amino acids: CASSQDEIGGKFF.

This clonotype was seen at least ten times. The rearrangement uses TRBV10-3 and TRBJ1-3; D is ambiguous. Germline V gene data show CDR1 as ENHRY and CDR2 as SYGVKD. With 4 bases removed from V and 0 bases from J, the gap between germline ends came to 10 bases. The CDR3 consists of 15 residues. The CDR3 DNA sequence: TGTGCCATCAGTGGCAGCTTTTTCTCTGGAAACACCATATATTTT. Translation gives CAISGSFFSGNTIYF.

This clonotype was counted ten times or more. The chain recombines TRBV5-1 with TRBJ1-4; D not resolved. The germline CDR1 and CDR2 sequences are SGHRS and YFSETQ. This CDR3 is 17 amino acids long. Deletions cut 0 bases from V and 0 bases from J, with 12 bases between. CDR3 DNA sequence: TGCGCCAGCAGCTTGGGTCGGCTCCAAGCAACTAATGAAAAACTGTTTTTT. Its translation: CASSLGRLQATNEKLFF.

This clonotype appeared a few times. The chain recombines TRBV20-1 with TRBJ2-7; 8 nucleotides match TRBD2. Germline CDR1 and CDR2: DFQATT and SNEGSKA (reference sequence). This CDR3 comprises 15 residues. Losses at the gene ends were 0 bases for V and 1 base for J; bases not matched to a gene: 5. Written as DNA, the CDR3 is TGCAGTGCTAGAGATGACCAGCGGGGGTCCTACGAGCAGTACTTC. It specifies CSARDDQRGSYEQYF.